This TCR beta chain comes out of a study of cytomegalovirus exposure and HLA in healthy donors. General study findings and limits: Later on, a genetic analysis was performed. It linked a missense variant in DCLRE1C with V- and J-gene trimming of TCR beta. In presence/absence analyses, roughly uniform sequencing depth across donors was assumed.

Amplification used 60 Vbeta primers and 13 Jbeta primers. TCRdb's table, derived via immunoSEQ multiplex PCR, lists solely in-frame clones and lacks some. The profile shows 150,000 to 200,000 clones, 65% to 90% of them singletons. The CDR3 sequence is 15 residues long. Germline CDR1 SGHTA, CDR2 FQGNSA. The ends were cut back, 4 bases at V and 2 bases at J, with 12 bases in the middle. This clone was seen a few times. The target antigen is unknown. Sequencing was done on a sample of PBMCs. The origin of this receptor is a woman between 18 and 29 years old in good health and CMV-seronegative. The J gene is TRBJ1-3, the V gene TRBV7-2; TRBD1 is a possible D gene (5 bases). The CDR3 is CASSSLQGTGNTIYF. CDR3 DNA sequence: TGTGCCAGCAGCTCCCTCCAGGGCACTGGAAACACCATATATTTT.